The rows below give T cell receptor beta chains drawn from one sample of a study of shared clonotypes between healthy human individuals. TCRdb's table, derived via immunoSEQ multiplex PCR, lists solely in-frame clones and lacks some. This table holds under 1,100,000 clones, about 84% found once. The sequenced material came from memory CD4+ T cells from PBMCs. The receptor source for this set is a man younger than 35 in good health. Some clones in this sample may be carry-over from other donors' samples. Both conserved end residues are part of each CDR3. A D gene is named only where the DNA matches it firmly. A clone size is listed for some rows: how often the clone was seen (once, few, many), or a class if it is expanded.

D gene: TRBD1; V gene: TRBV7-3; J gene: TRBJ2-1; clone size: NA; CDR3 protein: CASSLQPGGIGNEQFF; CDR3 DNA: TGTGCCAGCAGCCTCCAACCAGGGGGCATTGGCAATGAGCAGTTCTTC
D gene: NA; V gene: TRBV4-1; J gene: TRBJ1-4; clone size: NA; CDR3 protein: CASRVGDATNEKLFF; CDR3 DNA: TGCGCCAGCCGGGTGGGCGATGCAACTAATGAAAAACTGTTTTTT
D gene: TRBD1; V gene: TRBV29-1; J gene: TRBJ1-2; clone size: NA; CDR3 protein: CSVDQGAKMQGYTF; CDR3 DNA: TGCAGCGTTGACCAGGGGGCAAAGATGCAGGGCTACACCTTC
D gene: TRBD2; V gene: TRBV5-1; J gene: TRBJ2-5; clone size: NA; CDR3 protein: CASSLGLLLQETQYF; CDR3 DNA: TGCGCCAGCAGCCTGGGACTACTCCTCCAAGAGACCCAGTACTTC
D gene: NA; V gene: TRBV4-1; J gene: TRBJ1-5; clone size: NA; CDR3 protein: CASSQQGKNQPQHF; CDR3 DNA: TGCGCCAGCAGCCAGCAGGGAAAAAATCAGCCCCAGCATTTT
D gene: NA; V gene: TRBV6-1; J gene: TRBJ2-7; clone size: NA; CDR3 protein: CASSFRGRAYEQYF; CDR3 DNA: TGTGCCAGCTCTTTCAGGGGGAGGGCCTACGAGCAGTACTTC
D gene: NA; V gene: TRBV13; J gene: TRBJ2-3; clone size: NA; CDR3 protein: CATAPPGASTDTQYF; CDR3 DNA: TGTGCCACCGCCCCGCCAGGGGCCAGCACAGATACGCAGTATTTT
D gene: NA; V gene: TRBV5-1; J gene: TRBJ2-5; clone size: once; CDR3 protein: CASTPGGTVQETQYF; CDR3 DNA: TGCGCCAGCACCCCGGGAGGGACAGTTCAAGAGACCCAGTACTTC
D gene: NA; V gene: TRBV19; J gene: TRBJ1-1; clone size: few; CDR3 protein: CASSIALFAEAFF; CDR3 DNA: TGTGCCAGTAGTATAGCCCTTTTCGCTGAAGCTTTCTTT
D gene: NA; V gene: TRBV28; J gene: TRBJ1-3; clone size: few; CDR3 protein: CASSILNSGAIYF; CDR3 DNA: TGTGCCAGCAGTATCTTAAATTCGGGGGCCATATATTTT
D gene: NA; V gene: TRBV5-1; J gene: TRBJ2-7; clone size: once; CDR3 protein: CASSLTRTSFYEQYF; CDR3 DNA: TGCGCCAGCAGCTTGACTCGGACTTCCTTCTACGAGCAGTACTTC
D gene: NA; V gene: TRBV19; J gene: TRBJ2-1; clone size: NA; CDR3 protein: CASSMGLNNEQFF; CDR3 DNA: TGTGCCAGTAGTATGGGACTGAACAATGAGCAGTTCTTC
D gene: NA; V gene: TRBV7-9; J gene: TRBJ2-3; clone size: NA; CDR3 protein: CASIGPDSIVNPTDTQYF; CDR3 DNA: TGTGCCAGCATCGGACCGGACTCTATAGTTAACCCCACAGATACGCAGTATTTT
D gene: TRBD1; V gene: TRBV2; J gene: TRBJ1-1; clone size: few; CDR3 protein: CASSVEGGSRSEAFF; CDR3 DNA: TGTGCCAGCAGTGTGGAAGGGGGCTCAAGGTCTGAAGCTTTCTTT
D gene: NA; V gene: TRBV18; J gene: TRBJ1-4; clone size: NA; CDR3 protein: CASSPSSLGSEKLFF; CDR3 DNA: TGTGCCAGCTCACCAAGTTCGCTTGGCTCCGAAAAACTGTTTTTT
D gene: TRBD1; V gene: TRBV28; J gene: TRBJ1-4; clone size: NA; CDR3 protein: CASSSPGTGNEKLFF; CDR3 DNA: TGTGCCAGCAGTTCCCCCGGGACAGGGAACGAAAAACTGTTTTTT
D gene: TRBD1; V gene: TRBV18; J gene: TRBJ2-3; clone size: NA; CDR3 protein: CASSPLGQESTDTQYF; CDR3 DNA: TGTGCCAGCTCACCGTTGGGACAGGAGAGCACAGATACGCAGTATTTT
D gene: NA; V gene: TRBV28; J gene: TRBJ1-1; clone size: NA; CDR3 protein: CASSPSKNTEAFF; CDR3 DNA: TGTGCCAGCAGCCCTTCGAAGAACACTGAAGCTTTCTTT
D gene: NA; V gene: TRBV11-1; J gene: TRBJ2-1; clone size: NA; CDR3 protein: CASSFRFEQFF; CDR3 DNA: TGTGCCAGCAGCTTCCGCTTTGAGCAGTTCTTC
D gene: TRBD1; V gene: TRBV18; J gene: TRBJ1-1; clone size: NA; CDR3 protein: CASSPGQGAMGTEAFF; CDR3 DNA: TGTGCCAGCTCACCAGGGCAGGGGGCTATGGGCACTGAAGCTTTCTTT
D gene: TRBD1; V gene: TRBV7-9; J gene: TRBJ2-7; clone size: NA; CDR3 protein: CASSLWGTGAYEQYF; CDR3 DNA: TGTGCCAGCAGCTTATGGGGGACAGGAGCCTACGAGCAGTACTTC
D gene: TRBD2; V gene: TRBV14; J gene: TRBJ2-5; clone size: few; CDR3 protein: CASSQEGGRGETQYF; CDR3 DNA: TGTGCCAGCAGCCAAGAAGGCGGGAGGGGGGAGACCCAGTACTTC
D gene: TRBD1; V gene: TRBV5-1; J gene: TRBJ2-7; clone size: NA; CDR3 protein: CASSSGTGDGEQYF; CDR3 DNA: TGCGCCAGCAGCTCCGGGACAGGGGATGGCGAGCAGTACTTC
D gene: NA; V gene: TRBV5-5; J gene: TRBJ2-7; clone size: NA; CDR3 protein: CASSLVNGYMYEQYF; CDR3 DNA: TGTGCCAGCAGCTTGGTTAACGGCTATATGTACGAGCAGTACTTC
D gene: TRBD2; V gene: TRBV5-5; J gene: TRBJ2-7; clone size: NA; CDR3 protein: CASSWGTSGRNYEQYF; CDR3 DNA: TGTGCCAGCAGCTGGGGGACTAGCGGGAGGAACTACGAGCAGTACTTC